This note documents a single T cell receptor (beta chain) sequence. Its antigen is still unknown. This entry comes from a study of vaccination effects on CD4 cells after COVID-19. Whole-study findings and limits: Marked clonal contraction of both clone types appeared late after vaccination.

Peptide-pool stimulation followed by sequencing identified expanded antigen-specific CD4+ clonotypes in the ViraFEST assay. The culture ran for roughly ten days, and then CD4+ T cells were isolated. Absence of prior SARS-CoV-2 infection characterized the vaccine recipients, who showed negative nucleocapsid antibodies. Only in-frame clones appear in the TCRdb table, and some are missing; sequencing was by immunoSEQ multiplex PCR. The sample contains about 37,000 clones, 60% to 80% of which appear only once. The sequence was collected from a human donor who received a COVID-19 vaccine. The sample was CD4+ T cells from PBMCs cultured with HCoV-OC43 spike peptides, taken before COVID-19 vaccination. The subset: HCoV-OC43 spike overlapping peptide pool stimulation.

The CDR3 bases are TGTGCCAGCAGCGGGGGGCATGAGCAGTTCTTC. Amino acid sequence: CASSGGHEQFF. This chain joins TRBV12-3 or TRBV12-4 and TRBJ2-1; D possibly corresponds to TRBD2 (7 bases). The CDR3 length is 11 residues. V lost 6 bases, J lost 8 bases, and 8 bases lay in between.